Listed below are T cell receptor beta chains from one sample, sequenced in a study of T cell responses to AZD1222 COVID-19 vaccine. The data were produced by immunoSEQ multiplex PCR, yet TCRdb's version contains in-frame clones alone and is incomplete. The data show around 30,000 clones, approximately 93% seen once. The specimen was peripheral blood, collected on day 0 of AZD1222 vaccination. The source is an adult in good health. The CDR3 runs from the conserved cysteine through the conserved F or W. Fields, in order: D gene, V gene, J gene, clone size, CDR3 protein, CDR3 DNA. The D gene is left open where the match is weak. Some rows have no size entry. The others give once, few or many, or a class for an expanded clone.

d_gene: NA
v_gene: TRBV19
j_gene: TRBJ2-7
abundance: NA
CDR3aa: CASSDTGYQRNEQYF
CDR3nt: TGTGCCAGTAGTGATACAGGGTACCAAAGAAACGAGCAGTACTTC

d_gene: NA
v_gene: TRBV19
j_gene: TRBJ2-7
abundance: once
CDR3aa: CASSIGSPSSYEQYF
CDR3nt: TGTGCCAGTAGTATAGGCTCCCCCAGCTCCTACGAGCAGTACTTC

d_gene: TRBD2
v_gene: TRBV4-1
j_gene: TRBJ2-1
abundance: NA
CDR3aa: CASSPRYRAGRLDEQFF
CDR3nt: TGCGCCAGCAGCCCAAGGTATAGAGCGGGGCGGTTGGATGAGCAGTTCTTC

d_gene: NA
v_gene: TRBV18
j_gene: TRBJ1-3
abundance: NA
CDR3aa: CASSPPGRNSGNTIYF
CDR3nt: TGTGCCAGCTCACCACCGGGGCGTAACTCTGGAAACACCATATATTTT

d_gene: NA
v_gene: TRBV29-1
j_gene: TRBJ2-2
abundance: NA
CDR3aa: CSVLDRANGELFF
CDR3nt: TGCAGCGTTCTAGACCGAGCTAACGGGGAGCTGTTTTTT

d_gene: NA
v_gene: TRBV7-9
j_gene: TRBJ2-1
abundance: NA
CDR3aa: CASRASYNEQFF
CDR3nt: TGTGCCAGCAGGGCCTCCTACAATGAGCAGTTCTTC

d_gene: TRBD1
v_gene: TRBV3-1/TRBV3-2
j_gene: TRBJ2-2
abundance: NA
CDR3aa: CASSQQDRGVGTGELFF
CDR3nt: TGTGCCAGCAGCCAACAGGACAGGGGAGTGGGGACCGGGGAGCTGTTTTTT

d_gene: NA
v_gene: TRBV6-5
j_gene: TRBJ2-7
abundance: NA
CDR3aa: CASRGLYEQYF
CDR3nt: TGTGCCAGCAGAGGACTTTACGAGCAGTACTTC

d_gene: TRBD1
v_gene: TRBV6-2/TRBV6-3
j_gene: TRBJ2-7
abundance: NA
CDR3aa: CASSYSRQGAYEQYF
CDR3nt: TGTGCCAGCAGTTACTCGAGACAGGGGGCGTACGAGCAGTACTTC

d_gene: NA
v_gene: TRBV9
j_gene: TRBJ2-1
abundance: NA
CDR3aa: CASSVRDTPHNEQFF
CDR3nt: TGTGCCAGCAGCGTCCGGGACACCCCCCACAATGAGCAGTTCTTC

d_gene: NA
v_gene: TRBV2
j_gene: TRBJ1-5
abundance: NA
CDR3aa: CASSEERTGNQPQHF
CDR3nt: TGTGCCAGCAGTGAAGAAAGGACAGGCAATCAGCCCCAGCATTTT

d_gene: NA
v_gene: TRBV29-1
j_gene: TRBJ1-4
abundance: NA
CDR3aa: CSVDILGEKLFF
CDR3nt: TGCAGCGTGGACATTCTTGGTGAAAAACTGTTTTTT

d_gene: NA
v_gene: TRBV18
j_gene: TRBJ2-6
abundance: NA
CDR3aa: CASSPAGSGANVLTF
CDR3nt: TGTGCCAGCTCACCAGCAGGTTCTGGGGCCAACGTCCTGACTTTC

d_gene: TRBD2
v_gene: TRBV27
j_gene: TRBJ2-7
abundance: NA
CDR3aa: CASSLAGLAGYEQYF
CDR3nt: TGTGCCAGCAGTTTAGCGGGACTAGCGGGCTACGAGCAGTACTTC

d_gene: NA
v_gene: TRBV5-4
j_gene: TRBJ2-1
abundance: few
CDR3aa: CASSPPATPNEQFF
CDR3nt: TGTGCCAGCAGCCCCCCTGCCACGCCAAATGAGCAGTTCTTC

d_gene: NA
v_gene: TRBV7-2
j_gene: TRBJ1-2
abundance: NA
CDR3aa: CASSLIVSGGYTF
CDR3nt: TGTGCCAGCAGCCTGATCGTAAGTGGCGGCTACACCTTC

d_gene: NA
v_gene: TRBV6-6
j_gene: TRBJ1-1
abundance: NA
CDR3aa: CASSPPGEAFF
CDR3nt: TGTGCCAGCAGTCCCCCGGGTGAAGCTTTCTTT

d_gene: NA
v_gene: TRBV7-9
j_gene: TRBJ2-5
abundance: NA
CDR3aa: CASSLVIGGVKTQYF
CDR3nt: TGTGCCAGCAGCTTAGTAATCGGGGGCGTAAAGACCCAGTACTTC

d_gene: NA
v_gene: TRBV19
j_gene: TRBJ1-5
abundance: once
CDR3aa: CASSTTGTGNQPQHF
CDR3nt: TGTGCCAGTAGCACCACAGGGACGGGCAATCAGCCCCAGCATTTT

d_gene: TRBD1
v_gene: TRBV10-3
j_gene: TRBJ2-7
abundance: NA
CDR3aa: CATLQGSQFYEQYF
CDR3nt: TGTGCCACCCTACAGGGGAGCCAATTCTACGAGCAGTACTTC

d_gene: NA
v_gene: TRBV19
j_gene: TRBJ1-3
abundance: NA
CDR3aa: CASRRLDDGEDTIYF
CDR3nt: TGTGCCAGTAGGCGGTTGGACGATGGGGAGGACACCATATATTTT

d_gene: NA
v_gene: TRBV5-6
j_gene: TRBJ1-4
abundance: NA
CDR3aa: CASSFPTGSTNEKLFF
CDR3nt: TGTGCCAGCAGCTTCCCGACGGGCTCAACTAATGAAAAACTGTTTTTT

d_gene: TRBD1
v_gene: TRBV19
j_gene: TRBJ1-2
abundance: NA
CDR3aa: CASRGSGQGSNGYTF
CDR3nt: TGTGCCAGTCGAGGCTCGGGACAGGGTTCGAATGGCTACACCTTC

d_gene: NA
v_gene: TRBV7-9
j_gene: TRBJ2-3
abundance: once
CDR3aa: CASSLVRSTSTDTQYF
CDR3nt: TGTGCCAGCAGCTTAGTTCGGAGCACTAGCACAGATACGCAGTATTTT

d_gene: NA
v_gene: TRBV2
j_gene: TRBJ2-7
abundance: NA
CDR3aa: CASSEGGAYEQYF
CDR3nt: TGTGCCAGCAGTGAGGGCGGCGCCTACGAGCAGTACTTC

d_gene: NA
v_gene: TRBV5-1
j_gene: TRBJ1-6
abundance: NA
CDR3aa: CASSFVEGGYSPLHF
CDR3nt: TGCGCCAGCAGCTTCGTGGAGGGGGGATATTCACCCCTCCACTTT

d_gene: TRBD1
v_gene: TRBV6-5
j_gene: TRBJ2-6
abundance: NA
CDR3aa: CASSLQGAGANVLTF
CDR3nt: TGTGCCAGCAGTCTCCAGGGGGCTGGGGCCAACGTCCTGACTTTC

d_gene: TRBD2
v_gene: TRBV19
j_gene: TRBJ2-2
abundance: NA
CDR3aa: CASSSPQIAGVTGELFF
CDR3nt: TGTGCCAGTAGTAGCCCCCAAATAGCGGGAGTTACCGGGGAGCTGTTTTTT

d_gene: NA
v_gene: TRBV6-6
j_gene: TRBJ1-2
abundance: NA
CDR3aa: CASSYPDPRVWYGYTF
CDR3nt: TGTGCCAGCAGTTACCCGGACCCCAGGGTATGGTATGGCTACACCTTC

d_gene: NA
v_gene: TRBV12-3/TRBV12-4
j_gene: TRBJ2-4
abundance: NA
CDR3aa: CASSGKNIQYF
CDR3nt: TGTGCCAGCTCGGGCAAAAACATTCAGTACTTC

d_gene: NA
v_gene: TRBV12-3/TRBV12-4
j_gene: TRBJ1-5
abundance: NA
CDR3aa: CASSQTRAQHF
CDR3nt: TGTGCCAGCAGCCAAACGAGGGCCCAGCATTTT

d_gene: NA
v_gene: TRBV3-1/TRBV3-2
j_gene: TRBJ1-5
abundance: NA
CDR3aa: CASSQVGWPQHF
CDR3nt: TGTGCCAGCAGCCAGGTAGGGTGGCCCCAGCATTTT

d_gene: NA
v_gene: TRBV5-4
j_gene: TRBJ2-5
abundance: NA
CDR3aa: CASSLTGGRETQYF
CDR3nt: TGTGCCAGCAGCTTGACCGGGGGCAGGGAGACCCAGTACTTC

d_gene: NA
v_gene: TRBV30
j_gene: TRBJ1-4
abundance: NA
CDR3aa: CAWGLEGLYLGKLFF
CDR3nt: TGTGCCTGGGGTTTGGAGGGACTCTACTTGGGGAAACTGTTTTTT

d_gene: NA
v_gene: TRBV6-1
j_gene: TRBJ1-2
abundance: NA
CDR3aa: CASSEAGGRGGYTF
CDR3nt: TGTGCCAGCAGTGAAGCGGGGGGCAGGGGTGGCTACACCTTC

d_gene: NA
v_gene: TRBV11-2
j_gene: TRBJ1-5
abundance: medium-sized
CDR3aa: CASSSGIMAQPQHF
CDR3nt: TGTGCCAGCAGCTCCGGGATTATGGCTCAGCCCCAGCATTTT

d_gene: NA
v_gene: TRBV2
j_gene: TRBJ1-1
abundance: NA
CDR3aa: CASSFSRAEAFF
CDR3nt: TGTGCCAGCAGTTTTTCCAGGGCTGAAGCTTTCTTT

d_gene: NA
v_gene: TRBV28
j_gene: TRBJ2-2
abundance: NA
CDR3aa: CASSIRTQTGELFF
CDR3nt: TGTGCCAGCAGCATCAGGACCCAGACCGGGGAGCTGTTTTTT

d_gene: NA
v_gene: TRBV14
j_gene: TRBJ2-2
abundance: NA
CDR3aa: CASSQVAGTGELFF
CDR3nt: TGTGCCAGCAGCCAAGTGGCGGGCACCGGGGAGCTGTTTTTT

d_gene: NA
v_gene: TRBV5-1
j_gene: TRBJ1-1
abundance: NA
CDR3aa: CASSLPGVDSTEAFF
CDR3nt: TGCGCCAGCAGCTTACCGGGGGTGGACAGCACTGAAGCTTTCTTT

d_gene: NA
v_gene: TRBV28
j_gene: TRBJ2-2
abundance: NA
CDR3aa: CASSPPTGELFF
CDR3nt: TGTGCCAGCAGTCCCCCCACCGGGGAGCTGTTTTTT

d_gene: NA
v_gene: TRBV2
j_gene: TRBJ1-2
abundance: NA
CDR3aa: CASSERSGKYGYTF
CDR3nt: TGTGCCAGCAGTGAAAGAAGCGGGAAGTATGGCTACACCTTC

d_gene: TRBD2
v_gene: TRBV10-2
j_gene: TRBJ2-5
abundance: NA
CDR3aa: CASSGLAGRETQYF
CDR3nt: TGCGCCAGCAGCGGGCTAGCGGGGAGGGAGACCCAGTACTTC

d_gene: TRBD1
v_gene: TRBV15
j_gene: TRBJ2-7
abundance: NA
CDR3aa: CATSRDQGTAYEQYF
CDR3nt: TGTGCCACCAGCAGAGATCAAGGGACAGCCTACGAGCAGTACTTC

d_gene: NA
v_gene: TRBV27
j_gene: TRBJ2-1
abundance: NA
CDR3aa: CASSLGGLLNNEQFF
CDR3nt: TGTGCCAGCAGTTTGGGAGGACTACTCAACAATGAGCAGTTCTTC

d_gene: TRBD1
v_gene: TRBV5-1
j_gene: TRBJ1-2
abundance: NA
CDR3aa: CASSLGTGVHGYTF
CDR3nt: TGCGCCAGCAGCTTGGGAACAGGGGTTCATGGCTACACCTTC

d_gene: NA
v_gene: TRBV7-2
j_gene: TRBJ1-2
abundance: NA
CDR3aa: CASSPSDPLDGYTF
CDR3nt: TGTGCCAGCAGCCCCAGCGACCCGCTGGATGGCTACACCTTC

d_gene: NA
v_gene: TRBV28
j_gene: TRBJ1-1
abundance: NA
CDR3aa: CASRPWGGNTEAFF
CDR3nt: TGTGCCAGCAGGCCTTGGGGAGGGAACACTGAAGCTTTCTTT

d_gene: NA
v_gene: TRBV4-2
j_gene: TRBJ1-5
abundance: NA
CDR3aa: CASRLTPGDLEPQHF
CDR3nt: TGTGCCAGCAGGTTGACCCCAGGGGATTTAGAGCCCCAGCATTTT

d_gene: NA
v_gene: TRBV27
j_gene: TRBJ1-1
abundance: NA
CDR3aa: CASIKQVRMNTEAFF
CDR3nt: TGTGCCAGCATTAAACAGGTTCGGATGAACACTGAAGCTTTCTTT

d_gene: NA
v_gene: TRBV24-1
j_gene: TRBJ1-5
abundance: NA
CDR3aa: CATSSGFSNQPQHF
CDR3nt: TGTGCCACCAGTTCCGGTTTTAGCAATCAGCCCCAGCATTTT

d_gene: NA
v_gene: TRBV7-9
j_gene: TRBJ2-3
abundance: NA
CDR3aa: CASSLETRTQYF
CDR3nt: TGTGCCAGCAGCTTGGAGACGCGTACGCAGTATTTT

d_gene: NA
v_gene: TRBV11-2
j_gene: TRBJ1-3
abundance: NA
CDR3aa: CASSLTSSTVSGNTIYF
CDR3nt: TGTGCCAGCAGCCTCACGTCGTCGACAGTCTCTGGAAACACCATATATTTT

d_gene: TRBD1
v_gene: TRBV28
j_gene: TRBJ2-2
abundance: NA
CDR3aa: CASRLNLGGAVDTGELFF
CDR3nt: TGTGCCAGCAGACTAAACCTAGGGGGCGCGGTCGACACCGGGGAGCTGTTTTTT

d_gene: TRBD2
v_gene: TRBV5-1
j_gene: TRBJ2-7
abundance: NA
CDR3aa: CASAFLAGEYEQYF
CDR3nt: TGCGCCAGCGCCTTTCTAGCGGGAGAGTATGAGCAGTACTTC

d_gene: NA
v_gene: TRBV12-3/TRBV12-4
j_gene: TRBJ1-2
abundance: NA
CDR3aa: CASSSMENYGYTF
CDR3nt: TGTGCCAGCAGTTCCATGGAGAACTATGGCTACACCTTC

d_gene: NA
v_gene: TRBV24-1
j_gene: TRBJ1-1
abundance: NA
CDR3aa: CATSTGPNTEAFF
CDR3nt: TGTGCCACGAGTACAGGGCCCAACACTGAAGCTTTCTTT

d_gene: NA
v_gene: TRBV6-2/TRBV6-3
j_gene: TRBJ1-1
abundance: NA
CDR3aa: CASSYWLVNTEAFF
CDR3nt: TGTGCCAGCAGTTACTGGTTGGTGAACACTGAAGCTTTCTTT

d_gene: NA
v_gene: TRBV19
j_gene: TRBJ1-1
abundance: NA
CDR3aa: CASGPQGTEAFF
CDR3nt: TGTGCCAGTGGCCCTCAGGGGACTGAAGCTTTCTTT

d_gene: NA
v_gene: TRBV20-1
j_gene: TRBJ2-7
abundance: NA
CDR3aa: CSASSAGEDYEQYF
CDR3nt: TGCAGTGCTAGTTCCGCAGGGGAGGACTACGAGCAGTACTTC